The 21 T cell receptor beta chains presented below share a single source sample, sequenced in a study of regulatory and conventional T cells in RAG deficiency. Sequencing was performed with immunoSEQ multiplex PCR; in TCRdb, only in-frame clones are kept and a portion is missing. The profile shows about 30,000 clones, more than 90% of them singletons. The sorted conventional CD4+ T cells were CD25-low and CD127-high, with genomic DNA sequenced. The same data also went into a second study, on regulatory T cells. That paper notes: The PCR used 52 TRBV and 13 TRBJ primers.

Sequencing was carried out using CD25- CD4+ T cells sorted from blood. The receptors here all came from a human donor in good health.

As to this clone: Germline is not matched at one junction end, which may reflect a read error. The chain recombines TRBV30 with TRBJ1-2; perhaps TRBD1 as D (6 bases). Germline V gene lookup returns CDR1 GTSNPN and CDR2 SVGIG (reference sequence). The CDR3 is 13 amino acids. As DNA, the CDR3 is TGTGCCTGGAGCCAAGATAGCAGCAGGGGCTGCGCCTTC. As protein: CAWSQDSSRGCAF.

This sequence joins TRBV18 and TRBJ2-1; unclear D gene. The CDR3 covers 15 residues. V was trimmed by 0 bases and J by 3 bases, leaving 9 bases between them. Germline V gene lookup returns CDR1 KGHSH and CDR2 LQKENI. The CDR3 loop is CASSPPMTGYNEQFF. CDR3 DNA: TGTGCCAGCTCACCACCGATGACGGGCTACAATGAGCAGTTCTTC.

The table lists this clone with a count of one. The chain carries TRBV9 and TRBJ2-3; 9 bases align to TRBD2. Per germline, CDR1 SGDLS and CDR2 YYNGEE. The V segment lost 0 bases and the J segment 5 bases; nucleotides outside the gene matches: 7. The CDR3 covers 16 residues. CDR3 amino acids: CASSVAGRGGLDTQYF. The DNA for the CDR3 is TGTGCCAGCAGCGTAGCGGGGCGGGGGGGCCTAGATACGCAGTATTTT. The full variable domain, with the rest looked up from reference TRBV9 and TRBJ2-3, is DSGVTQTPKHLITATGQRVTLRCSPRSGDLSVYWYQQSLDQGLQFLIQYYNGEERAKGNILERFSAQQFPDLHSELNLSSLELGDSALYFCASSVAGRGGLDTQYFGPGTRLTVL.

The rearrangement joins TRBV7-5 to TRBJ1-2; the table's D gene call, TRBD1, was not cross checked with the DNA. TRBV7-5 is labeled a pseudogene. The CDR3 has 15 residues. The CDR3: CVRPPSGTSFYGYTF. Here the CDR3 DNA reads TGTGTCAGACCCCCCAGTGGCACGTCCTTCTATGGCTACACCTTC.

This clone was observed a single time. The V and J genes are TRBV9 and TRBJ2-1; the D gene is possibly TRBD1 (6 bases). The CDR3 has 14 amino acids. V was clipped by 0 bases and J by 6 bases, with 10 bases between them. Per germline, CDR1 SGDLS and CDR2 YYNGEE. The CDR3 region is CASSVGGRGNEQFF. The CDR3 DNA sequence: TGTGCCAGCAGCGTAGGCGGCAGGGGCAATGAGCAGTTCTTC.

This chain links TRBV7-2 with TRBJ1-2; 7 nucleotides agree with TRBD1. The junction had 5 bases not matched to a gene; V was cut back by 3 bases and J by 1 base. Germline assignment: CDR1 SGHTA and CDR2 FQGNSA. The CDR3 covers 15 residues. In DNA, the CDR3 is TGTGCCAGCAGCTTTCGACAGGGCCTTAACTATGGCTACACCTTC. It specifies CASSFRQGLNYGYTF.

The chain uses TRBV5-8 and TRBJ1-6, with 7 bases lining up with TRBD1. Germline-derived CDR1 and CDR2 are SGHTS and YDEGEE. The trim removed 2 bases at V and 10 bases at J, leaving 6 bases unmatched. The CDR3 is made up of 14 amino acids. The DNA for the CDR3 is TGTGCCAGCAGCTTCGACAGGGCAGGATCACCCCTCCACTTT. Its translation: CASSFDRAGSPLHF.

The rearrangement joins TRBV14 to TRBJ1-1; D possibly corresponds to TRBD1 (6 bases). Germline loops: CDR1 SGHDN, CDR2 FVKESK. The CDR3 loop spans 13 amino acids. V was pared by 3 bases and J by 1 base, with 6 bases between. CDR3 DNA: TGTGCCAGCAGCCAGGACAGGAACACTGAAGCTTTCTTT. As protein: CASSQDRNTEAFF.

In DNA form, the CDR3 reads TGTGCTAGTGGTCACAACGGACTAGCGGGAGGGGGCACAGATACGCAGTATTTT. Amino acids: CASGHNGLAGGGTDTQYF. The V gene is TRBV12-5, the J gene TRBJ2-3; 15 bases map to TRBD2. The CDR3 has 18 residues. The V segment lost 5 bases and the J segment 1 base; nucleotides outside the gene matches: 7. From germline, CDR1 is LGHNT and CDR2 FRNRAP.

The chain carries TRBV28 and TRBJ1-1, with D tentatively TRBD1 (5 bases). Trimming removed 9 bases at V and 1 base at J, with 24 bases between. CDR1 and CDR2 (germline): MDHEN, SYDVKM. CDR3 length equals 17 residues. The CDR3 DNA is TGTGCCAGTTCTATGGTTTGGCAGGGAGGGGAGAACACTGAAGCTTTCTTT. This sequence encodes CASSMVWQGGENTEAFF. Together with reference TRBV28 and TRBJ1-1, the CDR3 gives the full variable domain: DVKVTQSSRYLVKRTGEKVFLECVQDMDHENMFWYRQDPGLGLRLIYFSYDVKMKEKGDIPEGYSVSREKKERFSLILESASTNQTSMYLCASSMVWQGGENTEAFFGQGTRLTVV.

This rearrangement joins TRBV25-1 to TRBJ2-6; 11 nucleotides agree with TRBD1. After removal of 7 bases from V and 3 bases from J, the junction contained 11 bases not matched to a gene. The CDR3 extends over 18 amino acids. Per the germline V gene, CDR1 is MGHDK and CDR2 is SYGVNS. CDR3 DNA sequence: TGTGCCAGCATGCGCGCCGGGACAGGGGGTTTTGGGGCCAACGTCCTGACTTTC. Translation: CASMRAGTGGFGANVLTF.

The V gene is TRBV5-6, the J gene TRBJ2-3, with D possibly being TRBD1 (6 bases). Germline CDR1 and CDR2: SGHDT and YYEEEE. This CDR3 region has 14 residues. Trimming stripped 1 base from V and 3 bases from J, with 9 bases between. The CDR3 sequence: CASSLFRGTDTQYF. The CDR3 coding sequence is TGTGCCAGCAGCTTGTTCAGGGGAACAGATACGCAGTATTTT.

The chain employs TRBV28 and TRBJ2-1, with TRBD2 as a possible D gene (6 bases). Germline-derived CDR1 and CDR2 are MDHEN and SYDVKM. Deletions cut 7 bases from V and 2 bases from J, with 15 bases between. CDR3 size: 15 residues. In DNA, the CDR3 is TGTGCCAGCAAGGGAAGGAGGGTTACCTACAATGAGCAGTTCTTC. Amino acids: CASKGRRVTYNEQFF.

The chain combines TRBV1 with TRBJ2-5; the table's D call, TRBD2, has no DNA check behind it. TRBV1 is deemed a pseudogene. The CDR3 loop spans 18 amino acids. The CDR3 DNA reads as TGCACCAGCAGCCAAGCCCGGACTAGCGGGAGAAGGAGCGAGACCCAGTACTTC. Protein sequence: CTSSQARTSGRRSETQYF.

This chain uses TRBV7-9 with TRBJ1-1; 7 bases agree with TRBD1. J lost 3 bases, V lost 1 base, and 2 bases had no gene match. This CDR3 spans 14 amino acids. Germline V gives CDR1 SEHNR, CDR2 FQNEAQ (reference sequence). In DNA, the CDR3 is TGTGCCAGCAGCTTAGGGGACAGCTACACTGAAGCTTTCTTT. This encodes CASSLGDSYTEAFF.

Worth noting for this clone: The germline gene is not matched at one end of the junction; a read error may be the cause. V usage is TRBV7-7 and J usage is TRBJ2-2; D is ambiguous. CDR3 size: 15 residues. Looked up from germline, CDR1 is SSHAT and CDR2 is FNYEAQ (reference sequence). CDR3 amino acids: CASSPPTPHHGELFF. Written as DNA, the CDR3 is TGTGCTAGCAGCCCTCCTACCCCCCACCACGGGGAGCTGTTTTTT. The variable domain in full, completed from reference TRBV7-7 and TRBJ2-2, reads GAGVSQSPRYKVTKRGQDVTLRCDPISSHATLYWYQQALGQGPEFLTYFNYEAQPDKSGLPSDRFSAERPEGSISTLTIQRTEQRDSAMYRCASSPPTPHHGELFFGEGSRLTVL.

The CDR3 loop reads CASSSRQGPGKLFF. CDR3 sequence (DNA): TGTGCCAGCAGCTCAAGACAGGGACCCGGGAAACTGTTTTTT. The rearrangement joins TRBV5-6 to TRBJ1-4; 7 nucleotides match TRBD1. J lost 11 bases, V lost 3 bases, and 10 bases had no gene match. CDR3 size: 14 residues. The V gene's germline CDR1 is SGHDT and CDR2 YYEEEE. The full variable domain, with the rest looked up from reference TRBV5-6 and TRBJ1-4, is DAGVTQSPTHLIKTRGQQVTLRCSPKSGHDTVSWYQQALGQGPQFIFQYYEEEERQRGNFPDRFSGHQFPNYSSELNVNALLLGDSALYLCASSSRQGPGKLFFGSGTQLSVL.

The rearrangement joins TRBV10-3 to TRBJ2-5; 11 bases fit TRBD2. CDR3 length: 17 residues. V shed 2 bases and J 3 bases; nucleotides not matched to a gene: 8. Germline V gene data show CDR1 as ENHRY and CDR2 as SYGVKD. As DNA, the CDR3 is TGTGCCATCAGTGAGCCTCTGACTAGCGGGGCGAAAGAGACCCAGTACTTC. Protein product: CAISEPLTSGAKETQYF.

The count of this clone is one. The chain uses TRBV14 and TRBJ1-2, with 7 bases identical to TRBD1. With 1 base clipped from V and 4 bases from J, the junction kept 0 bases outside the gene matches. In germline, CDR1 is SGHDN, CDR2 FVKESK. The CDR3 extends over 13 amino acids. In DNA form, the CDR3 reads TGTGCCAGCAGCCAAGGACAGGGCTATGGCTACACCTTC. Amino acids: CASSQGQGYGYTF.

The V call is TRBV30, the J call TRBJ1-4, with 7 bases that match TRBD1. Germline V gives CDR1 GTSNPN, CDR2 SVGIG (reference sequence). V gave up 5 bases and J gave up 11 bases; unmatched junction bases: 11. The CDR3 covers 13 residues. The CDR3 bases are TGTGCCTGGGCCGGGACGGGGACAGAGAAACTGTTTTTT. This gives the protein CAWAGTGTEKLFF.

The chain couples TRBV30 to TRBJ1-5, with a tentative D call TRBD1 (5 bases). The CDR3 is 12 amino acids. Looked up from germline, CDR1 is GTSNPN and CDR2 is SVGIG (reference sequence). V lost 3 bases and J 3 bases, leaving 6 bases between the germline ends. CDR3 amino acids: CAWSRANQPQHF. For the CDR3, the DNA is TGTGCCTGGAGCAGGGCCAATCAGCCCCAGCATTTT.